The clone carrying this TCR beta chain was seen just once. As originally analysed: By means of reference gene primer amplification, nucleated cell counts were estimated. Produced via immunoSEQ multiplex PCR; TCRdb's table is partial and in-frame only. That table gives V, J and clone size, and the DNA gave D and trimming. The table has 210,000 or so clones, 90% seen once. The data were taken from a study of blood T cell repertoires in COVID-19. Across the whole study: Samples representing acute and convalescent COVID-19 were sourced from the United States, Italy and Spain. T cells, B-cell-depleted T cells, or PBMCs supplied cDNA or gDNA.

CDR1 SGHDT and CDR2 YYEEEE come from the germline V gene. The CDR3 runs to 15 residues. V lost 5 bases and J 8 bases, leaving 20 bases between the germline ends. The chain links TRBV5-6 to TRBJ2-4, with D maybe TRBD2 (6 bases). The receptor comes from a man aged 50 or older with acute or convalescent COVID-19. The sequenced sample was peripheral blood. The CDR3, as DNA: TGTGCCAGCAGTCTTGGAACGACTAGTTACCACATTCAGTACTTC. Protein: CASSLGTTSYHIQYF.